This T cell receptor beta chain comes out of a study of blood T cell repertoires in COVID-19. Whole-study context: T cells, B-cell-depleted T cells, or PBMCs provided the cDNA or gDNA that served as material.

Methods used by the authors: Cell counts per sample came from amplifying reference gene primers. The data were produced by immunoSEQ multiplex PCR, yet TCRdb's version contains in-frame clones alone and is incomplete. V and J calls and clone size come straight from that table; D and trimming were deduced from the DNA. The sample lists 200,000 to 250,000 clones, 82% occurring once. Allocation to cohorts depended on clinical history reported by the participants. The V gene's germline CDR1 is SGHTA and CDR2 FQGNSA. Deletions cut 1 base from V and 4 bases from J, with 10 bases between. This CDR3 has 14 residues.

The receptor comes from an older woman who had recovered from COVID-19. Source material: PBMCs or T cells enriched from blood (not recorded which). The chain is built from TRBV7-2 and TRBJ1-2, with D possibly matching TRBD1 (5 bases). CDR3 loop: CASSLVGGSYGYTF. The CDR3 bases are TGTGCCAGCAGCTTAGTCGGGGGATCCTATGGCTACACCTTC. Variable domain in full (rest from reference TRBV7-2 and TRBJ1-2): GAGVSQSPSNKVTEKGKDVELRCDPISGHTALYWYRQSLGQGLEFLIYFQGNSAPDKSGLPSDRFSAERTGGSVSTLTIQRTQQEDSAVYLCASSLVGGSYGYTFGSGTRLTVV.